A single sample gave rise to the 17 T cell receptor beta chains below, sequenced in a study of vaccination effects on CD4 cells after COVID-19. Antigen-specific CD4+ T cells were first expanded with viral peptide pools by the ViraFEST assay and only then sequenced. Following 10 days of culture, CD4+ T cells were isolated. Participants got two doses of BNT162b2 or mRNA-1273 vaccine. Only in-frame clones appear in the TCRdb table, and some are missing; sequencing was by immunoSEQ multiplex PCR. The table shows tens of thousands of clones, with 70% to 90% occurring only once. Antigen specificity for these receptors is unknown. Sequenced here: CD4+ T cells from PBMCs cultured with HCoV-229E spike peptides, sampled after COVID-19 vaccination. All receptors derive from a human donor who received a COVID-19 vaccine.

The chain carries TRBV2 and TRBJ2-1; TRBD1 aligns across 8 bases. The CDR3 is 13 amino acids. CDR1 and CDR2 (germline): SNHLY, FYNNEI. With V trimmed by 8 bases and J by 2 bases, 2 bases remained unmatched. The CDR3 DNA is TGTGCCAGCGGACAGGGCCCCTACAATGAGCAGTTCTTC. Translation gives CASGQGPYNEQFF. Based on the CDR3 plus reference TRBV2 and TRBJ2-1, the full variable domain is EPEVTQTPSHQVTQMGQEVILRCVPISNHLYFYWYRQILGQKVEFLVSFYNNEISEKSEIFDDQFSVERPDGSNFTLKIRSTKLEDSAMYFCASGQGPYNEQFFGPGTRLTVL.

This clone was recorded a few times. V gene TRBV6-5 combines with J gene TRBJ1-3; D unresolved. The CDR3 is 15 residues long. Germline V gives CDR1 MNHEY, CDR2 SVGAGI. The ends were cut back, 2 bases at V and 0 bases at J, with 8 bases in the middle. CDR3 in amino acids: CASSYSAGSGNTIYF. Here the CDR3 DNA reads TGTGCCAGCAGTTACAGCGCAGGCTCTGGAAACACCATATATTTT.

V is TRBV30 and J is TRBJ1-6, with 8 bases fitting TRBD1. The germline gives CDR1 GTSNPN, CDR2 SVGIG (reference sequence). J was trimmed by 0 bases and V by 3 bases; bases with no gene match: 7. This CDR3 region has 17 residues. CDR3 sequence: CAWRETGVSSYNSPLHF. The CDR3 region has the DNA TGTGCCTGGAGAGAGACAGGGGTCAGCTCCTATAATTCACCCCTCCACTTT.

The CDR3: CSASDSGNTIYF. In nucleotides, the CDR3 is TGCAGTGCTAGTGACTCTGGAAACACCATATATTTT. The chain joins TRBV20-1 to TRBJ1-3; D is uncertain. The CDR3 is 12 residues long. The V end was cut by 3 bases, the J end by 0 bases, with 3 bases between. In germline, CDR1 is DFQATT, CDR2 SNEGSKA (reference sequence).

The V and J genes are TRBV30 and TRBJ2-5; 7 bases agree with TRBD1. This CDR3 is 14 amino acids long. The germline V gene encodes CDR1 GTSNPN and CDR2 SVGIG (reference sequence). V dropped 4 bases and J dropped 5; count of bases not matched to a gene: 10. The CDR3 region has the DNA TGTGCCTGGACCCTCGGGACAGCAAGGGAGACCCAGTACTTC. Encoded protein: CAWTLGTARETQYF. The complete variable domain, with remaining parts taken from reference TRBV30 and TRBJ2-5, reads SQTIHQWPATLVQPVGSPLSLECTVEGTSNPNLYWYRQAAGRGLQLLFYSVGIGQISSEVPQNLSASRPQDRQFILSSKKLLLSDSGFYLCAWTLGTARETQYFGPGTRLLVL.

The V call is TRBV12-3 or TRBV12-4, the J call TRBJ2-5, with D perhaps TRBD1 (5 bases). With 8 bases removed from V and 0 bases from J, the gap between germline ends came to 10 bases. CDR3 length equals 13 residues. This CDR3 reads CASCRGNQETQYF. DNA of the CDR3: TGTGCCAGCTGTAGGGGTAACCAAGAGACCCAGTACTTC.

This chain uses TRBV14 with TRBJ1-6; D gene unclear. There are 14 residues in the CDR3. Trimming pared 2 bases from V and 6 bases from J, leaving 8 bases between. CDR1 is SGHDN, CDR2 FVKESK, per germline. The CDR3 loop reads CASSQLRLNSPLHF. CDR3 DNA: TGTGCCAGCAGCCAACTACGGCTTAATTCACCCCTCCACTTT.

This clone was seen a single time. The rearrangement links TRBV27 to TRBJ1-4; D perhaps matches TRBD1 (6 bases). V was pared by 6 bases and J by 0 bases, with 20 bases between. There are 18 residues in the CDR3. Germline CDR1 reads MNHEY; CDR2 reads SMNVEV (reference sequence). The CDR3 DNA reads TGTGCCAGCAGCCCCAGGGGCGGCACCTATGCAACTAATGAAAAACTGTTTTTT. Translated: CASSPRGGTYATNEKLFF.

The chain joins TRBV28 to TRBJ1-2; 8 nucleotides line up with TRBD1. V lost 2 bases to trimming and J lost 7 bases; unmatched junction nucleotides: 12. The CDR3 runs 16 residues. Germline CDR1 is MDHEN and CDR2 is SYDVKM. CDR3 residues: CASSLQDRQGARGYTF. The DNA for the CDR3 is TGTGCCAGCAGTTTACAGGATCGTCAGGGGGCGCGTGGCTACACCTTC.

This clone was observed once. The gene calls are TRBV12-5 and TRBJ2-1; TRBD2 matches 7 bases. V lost 7 bases, J lost 0 bases, and 6 bases stayed unmatched. Germline CDR1 is LGHNT and CDR2 is FRNRAP. CDR3 length: 15 amino acids. CDR3: CASAWGGSSYNEQFF. CDR3 in DNA: TGTGCTAGTGCCTGGGGGGGGAGCTCCTACAATGAGCAGTTCTTC.

This chain joins TRBV18 and TRBJ2-3; 8 bases map to TRBD1. The CDR3 contains 12 residues. Germline V gives CDR1 KGHSH, CDR2 LQKENI. After removal of 10 bases from V and 5 bases from J, the junction contained 5 bases not matched to a gene. The CDR3 coding sequence is TGTGCCACCGGGACAGGTGGAGATACGCAGTATTTT. Its protein product is CATGTGGDTQYF.

The V call is TRBV30, the J call TRBJ1-2, with D possibly being TRBD1 (5 bases). The germline V gene encodes CDR1 GTSNPN and CDR2 SVGIG (reference sequence). The CDR3 extends over 13 amino acids. Trimming took 3 bases from V and 2 from J, leaving 10 bases between them. CDR3 in amino acids: CAWSRGRNYGYTF. In nucleotides, the CDR3 is TGTGCCTGGAGCCGGGGACGGAACTATGGCTACACCTTC.

The chain employs TRBV6-2 or TRBV6-3 and TRBJ1-6; the D is unclear. V shed 2 bases and J shed 5 bases, with 10 bases lying between them. This CDR3 comprises 15 residues. CDR1 MNHEY and CDR2 SVGEGT come from the germline V gene. The CDR3 DNA reads TGTGCCAGCAGTTACATGGGAAGGAATAATTCACCCCTCCACTTT. Protein product: CASSYMGRNNSPLHF.

This chain uses TRBV7-3 with TRBJ1-1; TRBD1 is a possible D gene (5 bases). The CDR3 contains 13 residues. Germline V gives CDR1 SGHTA, CDR2 FQGTGA. Deletions cut 8 bases from V and 5 bases from J, with 15 bases between. The CDR3 region is CASSRDRGTEAFF. The CDR3 DNA is TGTGCCAGCTCCCGGGATAGGGGTACTGAAGCTTTCTTT.

This chain joins TRBV7-8 and TRBJ2-7; 11 nucleotides agree with TRBD2. Looked up from germline, CDR1 is SGHVS and CDR2 is FQNEAQ. The CDR3 length is 13 residues. The trim removed 1 base at V and 12 bases at J, leaving 5 bases unmatched. CDR3 region: CASSLVLAGGRYV. CDR3 coding DNA: TGTGCCAGCAGCTTAGTTCTAGCGGGGGGCCGGTACGTC.

V and J are TRBV25-1 and TRBJ2-5; D is undetermined. This CDR3 has 14 residues. V lost 4 bases to trimming and J lost 2 bases, with 11 bases between them. Germline CDR1 is MGHDK and CDR2 is SYGVNS. The CDR3 sequence: CASSGFGVQETQYF. The DNA of the CDR3 is TGTGCCAGCAGTGGGTTTGGGGTGCAAGAGACCCAGTACTTC.

This clone is a singleton in its sample. The gene calls are TRBV2 and TRBJ2-4, with a tentative D call TRBD1 (6 bases). The V gene's germline CDR1 is SNHLY and CDR2 FYNNEI. V lost 5 bases, J lost 15 bases, and 17 bases lay in between. The CDR3 loop spans 12 amino acids. The CDR3 region has the DNA TGTGCCAGCAGTTTCCAGGGGTCCACCTCGTACTTC. It translates to CASSFQGSTSYF.